This TCR beta chain comes out of a study of T cells after yellow fever vaccination. Whole-study context: SMART-Seq v4 Ultra Low Input served to prepare low-cell-number fractions.

General study findings and limits: Repertoires obtained by FACS sorting could include abundant clonotypes that entered as contaminants from the bulk population. Most clones from primary vaccination were detected again post-booster (almost 98% CD4, 88% CD8).

TCRdb independently ran MiXCR on the 5' RACE reads; one entry per CDR3 protein. The sample has roughly 190,000 distinct CDR3 sequences; about 10% are singletons. The CDR3 is 16 amino acids. Germline CDR1 reads MGHRA; CDR2 reads YSYEKL. V was clipped by 1 base and J by 0 bases; unmatched bases: 3. In the case of this clonotype: The antigen is undetermined.

This specimen was CD8+ T cells sorted from PBMCs, taken 15 days after the yellow fever booster vaccination. The J gene is TRBJ2-3, the V gene TRBV4-1; TRBD2 matches at 8 bases. This receptor was taken from a man younger than 35 who received the YFV17D yellow fever vaccine. The CDR3 spells CASSQVVAGSTDTQYF. For the CDR3, the DNA is TGCGCCAGCAGCCAAGTGGTAGCGGGGAGCACAGATACGCAGTATTTT.